The 18 T cell receptor beta chains below come from one sample, sequenced in a study of blood T cell repertoires in COVID-19. This table comes from immunoSEQ multiplex PCR, and its TCRdb copy is limited to in-frame clones, with some not included. The repertoire consists of roughly 180,000 clones, with 86% occurring once and the leading ten covering about 8.2%. Source material: peripheral blood. The source is a man aged 55 to 69 with acute or convalescent COVID-19.

V usage is TRBV5-1 and J usage is TRBJ2-2; TRBD1 aligns across 7 bases. Germline V lookup: CDR1 SGHRS, CDR2 YFSETQ. V lost 2 bases to trimming and J lost 5 bases; unmatched junction nucleotides: 9. The CDR3 totals 16 residues. CDR3 sequence reads: CASSFWDSSETGELFF. CDR3 DNA: TGCGCCAGCAGCTTTTGGGACAGCTCTGAAACCGGGGAGCTGTTTTTT.

The chain has TRBV6-6 and TRBJ1-1; tentative D call: TRBD1 (5 bases). V lost 6 bases and J lost 1, with 9 bases in between. This CDR3 spans 13 amino acids. Germline loops: CDR1 MNHNY, CDR2 SVGAGI (reference sequence). The CDR3 loop is CASRFGQNTEAFF. CDR3 DNA sequence: TGTGCCAGCAGATTCGGACAGAACACTGAAGCTTTCTTT.

This clone appeared once. The chain joins TRBV7-9 to TRBJ1-1, with TRBD1 matching over 8 bases. Germline CDR1 is SEHNR and CDR2 is FQNEAQ (reference sequence). The V and J ends lost 3 bases and 10 bases, in that order; junction bases with no gene match: 7. The CDR3 runs to 13 residues. CDR3: CASSFSQGAGAFF. The CDR3 region has the DNA TGTGCCAGCAGCTTTTCGCAGGGGGCGGGAGCTTTCTTT.

This clone came up once. The V and J genes are TRBV21-1 and TRBJ2-7; no check of the table's D call, TRBD2, against the DNA was made. TRBV21-1 constitutes a pseudogene. The CDR3 is 14 residues long. CDR3 nucleotide sequence: TGTGCCAGCAGCCGTCATCGGGGGGCCTACGAGCAGTACTTC. Its translation: CASSRHRGAYEQYF.

The genes are TRBV5-1 and TRBJ2-7; 9 positions match TRBD2. There are 15 residues in the CDR3. J lost 2 bases, V lost 0 bases, and 3 bases had no gene match. Germline V gene data show CDR1 as SGHRS and CDR2 as YFSETQ. The CDR3 nucleotides read TGCGCCAGCAGCTTGGGGGGCGGGAGGGCCTACGAGCAGTACTTC. It is translated as CASSLGGGRAYEQYF. The whole variable domain, remainder taken from reference TRBV5-1 and TRBJ2-7, is KAGVTQTPRYLIKTRGQQVTLSCSPISGHRSVSWYQQTPGQGLQFLFEYFSETQRNKGNFPGRFSGRQFSNSRSEMNVSTLELGDSALYLCASSLGGGRAYEQYFGPGTRLTVT.

Here the CDR3 DNA reads TGTGCCAGCAGCGCCGGGACTGTTAACAATGAGCAGTTCTTC. Translated: CASSAGTVNNEQFF. V gene TRBV9 combines with J gene TRBJ2-1, with a tentative D call TRBD2 (6 bases). Trimming shortened V by 3 bases and J by 5 bases, and 12 bases separated the two germline ends. Per germline, CDR1 SGDLS and CDR2 YYNGEE. This CDR3 is 14 amino acids long.

The chain carries TRBV5-8 and TRBJ1-4; 7 nucleotides match TRBD1. V shed 3 bases, J shed 12 bases, and the junction held 5 bases outside the gene matches. Germline-derived CDR1 and CDR2 are SGHTS and YDEGEE. This CDR3 spans 12 amino acids. CDR3 amino acids: CASSYDRAELFF. CDR3 sequence (DNA): TGTGCCAGCAGCTATGACAGGGCTGAACTGTTTTTT.

The genes are TRBV27 and TRBJ1-5; perhaps TRBD1 as D (5 bases). The germline V gene has CDR1 MNHEY and CDR2 SMNVEV (reference sequence). The CDR3 totals 15 residues. Trimming pared 2 bases from V and 5 bases from J, leaving 13 bases between. Here the CDR3 DNA reads TGTGCCAGCAGTTTAAGGCAGGGCGCACATCAGCCCCAGCATTTT. Translating gives CASSLRQGAHQPQHF.

The CDR3 region is CASSRSSYNSPLHF. The CDR3 DNA is TGTGCCAGCAGCCGGAGCTCCTATAATTCACCCCTCCACTTT. The chain joins TRBV14 to TRBJ1-6, with no clear D. Germline lookup yields CDR1 SGHDN and CDR2 FVKESK. The V end was cut by 4 bases, the J end by 0 bases, with 4 bases between. The CDR3 is made up of 14 amino acids. The variable domain in full, with the rest retrieved from reference TRBV14 and TRBJ1-6, is EAGVTQFPSHSVIEKGQTVTLRCDPISGHDNLYWYRRVMGKEIKFLLHFVKESKQDESGMPNNRFLAERTGGTYSTLKVQPAELEDSGVYFCASSRSSYNSPLHFGNGTRLTVT.

This chain links TRBV7-3 with TRBJ2-7; tentatively, D is TRBD1 (5 bases). The CDR3 contains 15 residues. V lost 6 bases and J lost 3, with 18 bases in between. Germline CDR1 is SGHTA and CDR2 is FQGTGA. CDR3 nucleotide sequence: TGTGCCAGCAGTAAAGGGATGGGGCAGGGCTACGAGCAGTACTTC. Protein: CASSKGMGQGYEQYF. Filled out from reference TRBV7-3 and TRBJ2-7, the complete variable domain reads GAGVSQTPSNKVTEKGKYVELRCDPISGHTALYWYRQSLGQGPEFLIYFQGTGAADDSGLPNDRFFAVRPEGSVSTLKIQRTERGDSAVYLCASSKGMGQGYEQYFGPGTRLTVT.

The gene calls are TRBV9 and TRBJ1-3; D may be TRBD1 (6 bases). Per germline, CDR1 SGDLS and CDR2 YYNGEE. The CDR3 covers 15 residues. V lost 2 bases, J lost 0 bases, and 9 bases lay in between. CDR3 sequence (DNA): TGTGCCAGCAGCGTTCAGGGGCCCTCTGGAAACACCATATATTTT. It specifies CASSVQGPSGNTIYF.

V is TRBV5-1 and J is TRBJ2-5, with 7 bases aligning to TRBD1. After removal of 3 bases from V and 5 bases from J, the junction contained 7 bases not matched to a gene. CDR1 is SGHRS, CDR2 YFSETQ, per germline. The CDR3 contains 14 residues. CDR3 sequence reads: CASSSGGFGETQYF. CDR3 nucleotides: TGCGCCAGCAGCTCAGGGGGTTTCGGGGAGACCCAGTACTTC.

The chain is built from TRBV28 and TRBJ2-7; tentatively, D is TRBD2 (5 bases). V shed 5 bases and J shed 0 bases, with 14 bases lying between them. Germline loops: CDR1 MDHEN, CDR2 SYDVKM. The CDR3 consists of 15 residues. In DNA, the CDR3 is TGTGCCAGCAGTGGGATTACTAGTAGCTCCTACGAGCAGTACTTC. Encoded protein: CASSGITSSSYEQYF.

This chain uses TRBV5-1 with TRBJ2-1, with TRBD2 identical over 8 bases. Germline-derived CDR1 and CDR2 are SGHRS and YFSETQ. This CDR3 region has 15 residues. Trimming took 1 base from V and 7 from J; bases not matched to a gene: 7. CDR3 protein: CASSLIAGSRNEQFF. DNA for the CDR3: TGCGCCAGCAGCTTGATAGCGGGAAGTAGGAATGAGCAGTTCTTC.

J is TRBJ1-1 and V is TRBV27, with TRBD1 as a possible D gene (6 bases). Deletions cut 6 bases from V and 5 bases from J, with 10 bases between. There are 12 residues in the CDR3. Germline CDR1 and CDR2: MNHEY and SMNVEV (reference sequence). CDR3 protein: CASSSGVTEAFF. CDR3 DNA sequence: TGTGCCAGCAGCTCAGGGGTTACTGAAGCTTTCTTT.

The rearrangement uses TRBV7-9 and TRBJ1-1, with D perhaps matching TRBD1 (6 bases). Germline values: CDR1 SEHNR, CDR2 FQNEAQ (reference sequence). V was shortened by 5 bases and J by 4 bases, with 17 bases between the two germline ends. CDR3 length equals 15 residues. CDR3: CASSPLEGEGTEAFF. The CDR3 coding sequence is TGTGCCAGCAGCCCCTTGGAGGGGGAGGGCACTGAAGCTTTCTTT.

The chain couples TRBV19 to TRBJ1-1; possible D gene TRBD1, 6 bases. V lost 4 bases to trimming and J lost 8 bases, with 29 bases between them. The CDR3 length is 18 residues. Germline CDR1 is LNHDA and CDR2 is SQIVND (reference sequence). The CDR3 DNA sequence: TGTGCCAGTAGTACGATGGGCCGAAGGGTAGGGGGTTTATACGAAGCTTTCTTT. Protein product: CASSTMGRRVGGLYEAFF.

This chain connects TRBV18 to TRBJ1-4, with 11 bases identical to TRBD1. Germline assignment: CDR1 KGHSH and CDR2 LQKENI. The CDR3 runs to 16 residues. V gave up 5 bases and J gave up 8 bases; unmatched junction bases: 10. CDR3 region: CASSSSRTGGEEKLFF. The CDR3 region has the DNA TGTGCCAGCTCATCTTCCCGGACAGGGGGCGAGGAAAAACTGTTTTTT.